One and the same sample provided the 29 T cell receptor beta chains below, sequenced in a study of PD-L1 blockade in urothelial cancer. Produced via immunoSEQ multiplex PCR; TCRdb's table is partial and in-frame only. This table holds under 45,000 clones, 82% found once. Sample: PBMCs, taken around atezolizumab (anti-PD-L1) treatment. These receptors all stem from a man between 60 and 75 years old with urothelial cancer.

The V gene is TRBV11-2, the J gene TRBJ2-7; TRBD2 agrees at 14 bases. Germline CDR1 SGHAT, CDR2 FQNNGV. The CDR3 has 15 amino acids. Trimming took 4 bases from V and 3 from J; bases not matched to a gene: 2. The CDR3 is CASSWTSGGLYEQYF. The CDR3 nucleotides are TGTGCCAGCAGCTGGACTAGCGGGGGGCTCTACGAGCAGTACTTC.

The J gene is TRBJ1-1, the V gene TRBV5-6; 7 nucleotides agree with TRBD1. CDR3 size: 15 residues. V was pared by 0 bases and J by 4 bases, with 6 bases of the junction left unmatched. Germline assignment: CDR1 SGHDT and CDR2 YYEEEE. DNA of the CDR3: TGTGCCAGCAGCTTGGACAGGGGAATGGGCACTGAAGCTTTCTTT. Translated: CASSLDRGMGTEAFF.

The V gene is TRBV6-1, the J gene TRBJ1-2; 7 bases fit TRBD1. The CDR3 contains 19 residues. Germline V CDR1 and CDR2: MNHNS, SASEGT. V lost 2 bases and J lost 5; bases outside the gene matches: 20. The CDR3 reads CASSEIWGYRGRPLYGYTF. The CDR3 DNA follows: TGTGCCAGCAGTGAAATTTGGGGGTACAGGGGAAGACCTTTATATGGCTACACCTTC.

Here the CDR3 DNA reads TGCGCCAGCAGCGGGGCCCCGGCGGGGGAGACCCAGTACTTC. Its protein product is CASSGAPAGETQYF. The chain uses TRBV5-1 and TRBJ2-5; tentatively, D is TRBD2 (6 bases). CDR3 length equals 14 residues. Germline assignment: CDR1 SGHRS and CDR2 YFSETQ. Trimming stripped 4 bases from V and 5 bases from J, with 15 bases between.

The chain couples TRBV9 to TRBJ1-4, with TRBD1 matching 9 bases. The J segment lost 10 bases and the V segment lost 4 bases, leaving 8 bases of the junction unmatched. CDR1 and CDR2 (germline): SGDLS, YYNGEE. CDR3 length equals 14 residues. The CDR3 sequence is CASSPRTGEGKLFF. DNA for the CDR3: TGTGCCAGCAGCCCAAGGACAGGGGAAGGAAAACTGTTTTTT.

The chain links TRBV5-1 to TRBJ1-6, with D perhaps matching TRBD1 (6 bases). The CDR3 has 15 amino acids. Germline loops: CDR1 SGHRS, CDR2 YFSETQ. Trimming removed 2 bases at V and 8 bases at J, with 14 bases between. As DNA, the CDR3 is TGCGCCAGCAGCTTTACAGGGCTCCAAGATTCACCCCTCCACTTT. It translates to CASSFTGLQDSPLHF.

This chain's CDR3 is CASSLSTGTPSSGANVLTF. The CDR3 bases are TGCGCCAGCAGCTTGTCGACCGGGACTCCCTCTTCTGGGGCCAACGTCCTGACTTTC. This chain connects TRBV5-1 to TRBJ2-6, with a possible D match to TRBD2 (6 bases). CDR1 and CDR2 from the germline V gene are SGHRS and YFSETQ. Trimming shortened V by 1 base and J by 1 base, and 18 bases separated the two germline ends. This CDR3 comprises 19 residues.

This sequence joins TRBV5-1 and TRBJ2-6, with TRBD1 as a possible D gene (6 bases). The V gene lost 3 bases and the J gene lost 0 bases, with 16 bases spanning the gap. CDR3 length: 18 amino acids. Germline CDR1 and CDR2: SGHRS and YFSETQ. CDR3 loop: CASSSIPGTSSGANVLTF. CDR3 in DNA: TGCGCCAGCAGCTCAATTCCCGGGACAAGCTCTGGGGCCAACGTCCTGACTTTC.

This clone turned up a few times. V usage is TRBV18 and J usage is TRBJ2-2; D remains ambiguous. CDR3 length: 16 residues. The germline gives CDR1 KGHSH, CDR2 LQKENI. The V and J ends lost 2 bases and 7 bases respectively, with 17 bases between them. The CDR3 is CASSPGSANTGGELFF. The CDR3 nucleotides are TGTGCCAGCTCACCAGGTTCCGCAAACACGGGCGGGGAGCTGTTTTTT.

This clone was recorded a few times. The germline gene is not matched at one end of the junction; a read error may be the cause. The chain joins TRBV28 to TRBJ1-5, with a possible D match to TRBD1 (6 bases). From germline, CDR1 is MDHEN and CDR2 SYDVKM. The length of the CDR3 is 13 residues. Here the CDR3 DNA reads TGTGCCAGCAGTTGGAGTACACAGGGCATAAAGTATTTT. Translated, it gives CASSWSTQGIKYF.

The genes are TRBV28 and TRBJ2-4; D remains unclear. CDR3 length: 14 residues. Between the trimmed V and J ends, which lost 4 bases and 1 base, there was a span of 8 bases. CDR1 is MDHEN, CDR2 SYDVKM, per germline. CDR3 sequence reads: CASSSSGAKNIQYF. CDR3 DNA sequence: TGTGCCAGCAGTTCCTCAGGTGCCAAAAACATTCAGTACTTC.

Turning to this clone: The junction and the germline gene differ at one end; a read error may be behind it. J is TRBJ1-5 and V is TRBV6-5, with D uncertain. Germline V gene lookup returns CDR1 MNHEY and CDR2 SVGAGI. The CDR3 loop spans 10 amino acids. This CDR3 is CAWRPQPQHF. DNA of the CDR3: TGCGCGTGGAGACCCCAGCCCCAGCATTTT.

This chain joins TRBV9 and TRBJ1-6; D gene uncertain. The CDR3 covers 16 residues. Germline lookup yields CDR1 SGDLS and CDR2 YYNGEE. Trimming left V 3 bases short and J 7 bases short, with 17 bases between. CDR3 sequence (DNA): TGTGCCAGCAGCGCCCCCGGGGAGATTATAAATTCACCCCTCCACTTT. Protein: CASSAPGEIINSPLHF.

V gene TRBV10-3 combines with J gene TRBJ2-7; TRBD2 matches 8 bases. The germline CDR1 and CDR2 sequences are ENHRY and SYGVKD. V shed 3 bases and J 3 bases; nucleotides not matched to a gene: 7. The CDR3 is made up of 15 amino acids. CDR3 bases: TGTGCCATCAGTGAAAGAGGTAGCGGGGTCTACGAGCAGTACTTC. This translates into CAISERGSGVYEQYF.

This chain links TRBV5-1 with TRBJ1-2; perhaps TRBD1 as D (6 bases). Trimming removed 0 bases from V and 1 base from J, with 19 bases in between. CDR3 length: 18 residues. The germline V gene has CDR1 SGHRS and CDR2 YFSETQ. The CDR3 loop is CASSLVQGPPSYNYGYTF. The CDR3 DNA follows: TGCGCCAGCAGCTTGGTCCAGGGGCCCCCTTCCTATAACTATGGCTACACCTTC.

This rearrangement joins TRBV19 to TRBJ1-1, with a tentative D call TRBD1 (6 bases). Between the trimmed V and J ends, which lost 3 bases and 2 bases, there was a span of 10 bases. The CDR3 has 14 residues. CDR1 and CDR2 (germline): LNHDA, SQIVND (reference sequence). DNA for the CDR3: TGTGCCAGTAGTATTCGGACAGAAAACACTGAAGCTTTCTTT. Translating gives CASSIRTENTEAFF.

This clone turned up a few times. This sequence joins TRBV19 and TRBJ1-6; TRBD1 matches at 8 bases. The J segment lost 9 bases and the V segment lost 5 bases, leaving 3 bases of the junction unmatched. CDR1 is LNHDA, CDR2 SQIVND, per germline (reference sequence). The CDR3 consists of 13 residues. The CDR3 here is CASSLTGGSPLHF. DNA of the CDR3: TGTGCCAGTAGTCTAACAGGGGGTTCACCCCTCCACTTT.

The chain uses TRBV15 and TRBJ2-7; D perhaps matches TRBD2 (6 bases). The CDR3 loop spans 13 amino acids. Per germline, CDR1 LNHNV and CDR2 YYDKDF (reference sequence). The V end was cut by 1 base, the J end by 3 bases, with 7 bases between. The CDR3 spells CATSRVGGYEQYF. The CDR3 nucleotides are TGTGCCACCAGCAGAGTGGGGGGCTACGAGCAGTACTTC.

In its sample, this clone ranks as medium-sized. CDR3 in DNA: TGTGCCAGCAGCGTAGGAGGCGGGCCGGCCCCCTACGAGCAGTACTTC. This translates into CASSVGGGPAPYEQYF. The genes are TRBV9 and TRBJ2-7; tentative D call: TRBD2 (5 bases). V lost 0 bases and J 2 bases, leaving 15 bases between the germline ends. Per germline, CDR1 SGDLS and CDR2 YYNGEE. The CDR3 spans 16 residues. The complete variable domain, with remaining parts taken from reference TRBV9 and TRBJ2-7, reads DSGVTQTPKHLITATGQRVTLRCSPRSGDLSVYWYQQSLDQGLQFLIQYYNGEERAKGNILERFSAQQFPDLHSELNLSSLELGDSALYFCASSVGGGPAPYEQYFGPGTRLTVT.

A word on this clone: A junction end diverges from the germline sequence, so it may reflect a read error. The chain links TRBV30 to TRBJ2-2, with D possibly being TRBD2 (6 bases). CDR3 length equals 14 residues. Germline V CDR1 and CDR2: GTSNPN, SVGIG (reference sequence). CDR3 sequence (DNA): TGTGCCTGGAGCGGGACTGCGAACGCCGGGGAGCTGTTTTTT. It is translated as CAWSGTANAGELFF.

The rearrangement joins TRBV5-4 to TRBJ2-2, with D unclear. Germline values: CDR1 SGHNT, CDR2 YYREEE (reference sequence). The V gene lost 0 bases and the J gene lost 7 bases, with 10 bases spanning the gap. The CDR3 has 14 amino acids. CDR3: CASSLGQASGELFF. The CDR3 DNA reads as TGTGCCAGCAGCTTGGGGCAGGCGAGCGGGGAGCTGTTTTTT. Full variable domain (remainder filled in from reference TRBV5-4 and TRBJ2-2): ETGVTQSPTHLIKTRGQQVTLRCSSQSGHNTVSWYQQALGQGPQFIFQYYREEENGRGNFPPRFSGLQFPNYSSELNVNALELDDSALYLCASSLGQASGELFFGEGSRLTVL.

The genes are TRBV7-9 and TRBJ2-1, with TRBD1 matching over 8 bases. The germline V gene has CDR1 SEHNR and CDR2 FQNEAQ (reference sequence). V lost 1 base, J lost 7 bases, and 15 bases stayed unmatched. The CDR3 totals 18 residues. The CDR3 loop is CASSLETYRDRITNEQFF. In DNA, the CDR3 is TGTGCCAGCAGCTTAGAAACCTACCGGGACAGGATTACGAATGAGCAGTTCTTC.

The V call is TRBV11-1, the J call TRBJ2-2; 13 bases line up with TRBD2. The CDR3 is 17 residues long. From germline, CDR1 is SGHAT and CDR2 FQDESV (reference sequence). J lost 4 bases, V lost 0 bases, and 2 bases had no gene match. The CDR3 sequence: CASSLALAGGPTGELFF. The CDR3 nucleotides are TGTGCCAGCAGCTTAGCACTAGCGGGGGGGCCCACCGGGGAGCTGTTTTTT.

The rearrangement links TRBV28 to TRBJ2-3; D perhaps matches TRBD2 (6 bases). Germline V gene sequence: CDR1 MDHEN, CDR2 SYDVKM. The CDR3 length is 15 residues. V was trimmed by 7 bases and J by 2 bases, leaving 16 bases between them. CDR3 protein: CASTTYGEDTDTQYF. Here the CDR3 DNA reads TGTGCCAGCACGACTTACGGGGAGGACACAGATACGCAGTATTTT.

This clone has a handful of counts. In nucleotides, the CDR3 is TGTGCCACCAGCAGAGTGGCTAGCGGGGAACCCACAGATACGCAGTATTTT. It translates to CATSRVASGEPTDTQYF. The V gene is TRBV15, the J gene TRBJ2-3, with 9 bases identical to TRBD2. This CDR3 has 17 residues. The V gene's germline CDR1 is LNHNV and CDR2 YYDKDF (reference sequence). V shed 1 base, J shed 2 bases, and the junction held 7 bases outside the gene matches.

V usage is TRBV4-1 and J usage is TRBJ1-4; the D gene is possibly TRBD1 (5 bases). CDR3 size: 13 residues. Germline V gene data show CDR1 as MGHRA and CDR2 as YSYEKL. V was clipped by 5 bases and J by 8 bases, with 12 bases between them. CDR3 DNA sequence: TGCGCCAGCAGCGCGACAGTCGGGGAAAAACTGTTTTTT. Translation gives CASSATVGEKLFF.

The chain carries TRBV27 and TRBJ2-7; 7 bases are a match to TRBD1. This CDR3 contains 14 residues. Per the germline V gene, CDR1 is MNHEY and CDR2 is SMNVEV (reference sequence). Trimming at V came to 5 bases and at J to 1 base, leaving 5 bases not matched to a gene. CDR3 in DNA: TGTGCCAGCAGTCAGTGGACAGGTTCCTACGAGCAGTACTTC. Amino acids: CASSQWTGSYEQYF.

The chain links TRBV7-9 to TRBJ1-2; D gene ambiguous. The V end was cut by 0 bases, the J end by 2 bases, with 16 bases between. The CDR3 has 17 residues. The germline CDR1 and CDR2 sequences are SEHNR and FQNEAQ (reference sequence). CDR3 nucleotides: TGTGCCAGCAGCTTAGCGTTCCCTACAGAGACCAACTATGGCTACACCTTC. Translated, it gives CASSLAFPTETNYGYTF. The full variable domain, in which reference TRBV7-9 and TRBJ1-2 provide the parts outside the CDR3, is DTGVSQNPRHKITKRGQNVTFRCDPISEHNRLYWYRQTLGQGPEFLTYFQNEAQLEKSRLLSDRFSAERPKGSFSTLEIQRTEQGDSAMYLCASSLAFPTETNYGYTFGSGTRLTVV.

The genes are TRBV6-5 and TRBJ2-5, with D possibly matching TRBD1 (7 bases). Germline V CDR1 and CDR2: MNHEY, SVGAGI. The V end was cut by 2 bases, the J end by 4 bases, with 14 bases between. The CDR3 is 15 amino acids. DNA of the CDR3: TGTGCCAGCAGTTACAACAACAGGGGAGGAGAGACCCAGTACTTC. This translates into CASSYNNRGGETQYF.